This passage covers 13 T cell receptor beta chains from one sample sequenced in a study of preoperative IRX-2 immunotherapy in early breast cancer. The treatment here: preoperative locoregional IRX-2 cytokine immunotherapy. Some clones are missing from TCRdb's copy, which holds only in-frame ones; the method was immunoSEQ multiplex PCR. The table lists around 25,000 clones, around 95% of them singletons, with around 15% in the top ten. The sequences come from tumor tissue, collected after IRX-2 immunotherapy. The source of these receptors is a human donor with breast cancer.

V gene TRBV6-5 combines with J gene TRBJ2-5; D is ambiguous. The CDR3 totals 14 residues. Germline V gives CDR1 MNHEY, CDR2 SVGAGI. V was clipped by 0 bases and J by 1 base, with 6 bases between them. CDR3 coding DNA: TGTGCCAGCAGTTACTCAGGGCCCCAAGAGACCCAGTACTTC. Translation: CASSYSGPQETQYF.

The CDR3, as DNA: TGTGCCAGCTCACCTTCGAGCCTCAATCAGCCCCAGCATTTT. Residues: CASSPSSLNQPQHF. This chain uses TRBV18 with TRBJ1-5; D remains ambiguous. The CDR3 sequence is 14 residues long. Germline CDR1 KGHSH, CDR2 LQKENI. V lost 3 bases to trimming and J lost 3 bases, with 9 bases between them.

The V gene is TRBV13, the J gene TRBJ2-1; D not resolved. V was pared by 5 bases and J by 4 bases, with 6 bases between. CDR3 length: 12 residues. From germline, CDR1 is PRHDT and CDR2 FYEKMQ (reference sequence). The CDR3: CASSAEYNEQFF. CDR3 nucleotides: TGTGCCAGCAGCGCTGAGTACAATGAGCAGTTCTTC. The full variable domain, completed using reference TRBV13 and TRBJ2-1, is AAGVIQSPRHLIKEKRETATLKCYPIPRHDTVYWYQQGPGQDPQFLISFYEKMQSDKGSIPDRFSAQQFSDYHSELNMSSLELGDSALYFCASSAEYNEQFFGPGTRLTVL.

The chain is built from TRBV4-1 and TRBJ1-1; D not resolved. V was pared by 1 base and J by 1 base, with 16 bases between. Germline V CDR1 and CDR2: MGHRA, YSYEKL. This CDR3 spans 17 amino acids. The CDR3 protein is CASSQGLGRWANTEAFF. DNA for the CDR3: TGCGCCAGCAGCCAAGGTCTCGGGAGGTGGGCGAACACTGAAGCTTTCTTT.

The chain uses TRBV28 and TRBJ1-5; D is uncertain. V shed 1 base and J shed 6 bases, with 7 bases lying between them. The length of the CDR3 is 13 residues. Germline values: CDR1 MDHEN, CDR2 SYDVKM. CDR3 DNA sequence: TGTGCCAGCAGTTTATACTCGGGTCAGCCCCAGCATTTT. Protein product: CASSLYSGQPQHF.

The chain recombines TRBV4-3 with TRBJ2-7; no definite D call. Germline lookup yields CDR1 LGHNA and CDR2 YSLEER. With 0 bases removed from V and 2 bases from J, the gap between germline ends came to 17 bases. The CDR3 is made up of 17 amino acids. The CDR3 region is CASSQEDRGGGAYEQYF. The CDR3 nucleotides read TGCGCCAGCAGCCAAGAGGACCGCGGCGGTGGGGCCTACGAGCAGTACTTC.

The CDR3 DNA sequence: TGCGCCAGCAGCGGACTAGCGGGGGGGCCGTCTAGCAATGAGCAGTTCTTC. Translated: CASSGLAGGPSSNEQFF. The J gene is TRBJ2-1, the V gene TRBV5-1; the match to TRBD2 covers 15 bases. V gave up 4 bases and J gave up 6 bases; unmatched junction bases: 8. The CDR3 is 17 amino acids. CDR1 is SGHRS, CDR2 YFSETQ, per germline.

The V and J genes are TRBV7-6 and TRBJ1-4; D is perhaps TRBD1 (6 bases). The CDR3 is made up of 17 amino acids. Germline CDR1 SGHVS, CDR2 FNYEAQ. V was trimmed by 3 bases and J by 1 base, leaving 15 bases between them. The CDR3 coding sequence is TGTGCCAGCAGCTTGAGGACAGCGGTTCAAACTAATGAAAAACTGTTTTTT. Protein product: CASSLRTAVQTNEKLFF.

CDR3: CASSQDQTRTSGARTDTQYF. The CDR3 DNA sequence: TGTGCCAGCAGCCAAGATCAGACTCGGACTAGCGGGGCACGCACAGATACGCAGTATTTT. The chain carries TRBV4-2 and TRBJ2-3; 12 bases fit TRBD2. Germline-derived CDR1 and CDR2 are LGHNA and YNFKEQ. The CDR3 extends over 20 amino acids. V shed 0 bases and J 1 base; nucleotides not matched to a gene: 11.

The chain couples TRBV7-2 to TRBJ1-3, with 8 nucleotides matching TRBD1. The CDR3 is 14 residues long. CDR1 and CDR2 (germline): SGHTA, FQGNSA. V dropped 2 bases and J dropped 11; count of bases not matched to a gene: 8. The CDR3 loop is CASSLQGATSAIYF. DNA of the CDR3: TGTGCCAGCAGCTTACAGGGGGCAACTAGCGCCATATATTTT.

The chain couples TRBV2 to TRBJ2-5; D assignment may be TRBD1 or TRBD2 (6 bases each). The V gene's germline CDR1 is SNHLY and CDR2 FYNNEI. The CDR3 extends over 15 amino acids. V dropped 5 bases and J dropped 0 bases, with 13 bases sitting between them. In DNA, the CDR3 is TGTGCCAGCAGTACGGGGGCGGTCGACCAAGAGACCCAGTACTTC. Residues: CASSTGAVDQETQYF.

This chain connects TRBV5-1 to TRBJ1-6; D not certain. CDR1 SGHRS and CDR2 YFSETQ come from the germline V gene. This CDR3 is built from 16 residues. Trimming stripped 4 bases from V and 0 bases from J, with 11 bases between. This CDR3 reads CASSPARDSYNSPLHF. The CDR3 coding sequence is TGCGCCAGCAGCCCAGCTCGGGACTCCTATAATTCACCCCTCCACTTT. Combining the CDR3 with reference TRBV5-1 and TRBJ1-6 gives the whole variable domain KAGVTQTPRYLIKTRGQQVTLSCSPISGHRSVSWYQQTPGQGLQFLFEYFSETQRNKGNFPGRFSGRQFSNSRSEMNVSTLELGDSALYLCASSPARDSYNSPLHFGNGTRLTVT.

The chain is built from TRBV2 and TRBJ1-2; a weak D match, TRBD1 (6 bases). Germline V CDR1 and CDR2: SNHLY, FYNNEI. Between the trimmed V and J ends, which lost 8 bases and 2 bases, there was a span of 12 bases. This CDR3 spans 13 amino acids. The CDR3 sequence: CASGGGKNYGYTF. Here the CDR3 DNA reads TGTGCCAGCGGAGGGGGAAAAAACTATGGCTACACCTTC.